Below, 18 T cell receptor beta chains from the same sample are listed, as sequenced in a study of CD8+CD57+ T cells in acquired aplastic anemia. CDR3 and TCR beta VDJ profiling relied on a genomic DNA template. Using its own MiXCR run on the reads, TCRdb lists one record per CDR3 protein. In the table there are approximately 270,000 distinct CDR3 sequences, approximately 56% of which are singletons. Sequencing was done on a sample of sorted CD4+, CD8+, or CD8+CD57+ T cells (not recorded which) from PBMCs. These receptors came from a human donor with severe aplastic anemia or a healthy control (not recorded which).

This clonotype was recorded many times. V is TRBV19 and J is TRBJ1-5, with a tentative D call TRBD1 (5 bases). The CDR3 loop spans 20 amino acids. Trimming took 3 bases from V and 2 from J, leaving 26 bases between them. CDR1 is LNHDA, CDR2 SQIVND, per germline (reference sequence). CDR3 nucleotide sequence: TGTGCCAGTAGTATCCATGACCCGTTTTTTGGGGGGTTCGGCAATCAGCCCCAGCATTTT. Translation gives CASSIHDPFFGGFGNQPQHF. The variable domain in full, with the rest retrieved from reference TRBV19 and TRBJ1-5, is DGGITQSPKYLFRKEGQNVTLSCEQNLNHDAMYWYRQDPGQGLRLIYYSQIVNDFQKGDIAEGYSVSREKKESFPLTVTSAQKNPTAFYLCASSIHDPFFGGFGNQPQHFGDGTRLSIL.

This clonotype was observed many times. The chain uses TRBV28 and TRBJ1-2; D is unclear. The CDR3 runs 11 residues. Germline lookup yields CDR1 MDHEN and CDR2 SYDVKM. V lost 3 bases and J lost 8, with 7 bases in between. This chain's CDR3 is CASSFHRGYTF. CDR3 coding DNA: TGTGCCAGCAGTTTTCACCGGGGCTACACCTTC.

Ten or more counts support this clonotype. The CDR3 DNA follows: TGTGCCAGCAGCAAAGGTCGGGGAGCGGGTTTTTCTGAAGCTTTCTTT. Encoded protein: CASSKGRGAGFSEAFF. The rearrangement links TRBV7-8 to TRBJ1-1, with D unclear. The CDR3 length is 16 residues. Germline assignment: CDR1 SGHVS and CDR2 FQNEAQ. V lost 5 bases and J 6 bases, leaving 22 bases between the germline ends.

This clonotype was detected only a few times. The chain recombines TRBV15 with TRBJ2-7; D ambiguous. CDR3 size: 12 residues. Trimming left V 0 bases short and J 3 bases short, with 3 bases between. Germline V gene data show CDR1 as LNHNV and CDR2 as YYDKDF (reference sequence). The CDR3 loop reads CATSRDGYEQYF. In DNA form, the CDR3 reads TGTGCCACCAGCAGAGACGGCTACGAGCAGTACTTC.

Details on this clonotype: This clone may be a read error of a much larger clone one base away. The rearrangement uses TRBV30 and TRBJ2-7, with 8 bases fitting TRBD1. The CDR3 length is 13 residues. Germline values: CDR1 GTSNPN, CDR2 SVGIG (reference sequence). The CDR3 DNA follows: TGTACCTGGAACCGGGACAGGATCTACGAGCAGTACTTC. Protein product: CTWNRDRIYEQYF.

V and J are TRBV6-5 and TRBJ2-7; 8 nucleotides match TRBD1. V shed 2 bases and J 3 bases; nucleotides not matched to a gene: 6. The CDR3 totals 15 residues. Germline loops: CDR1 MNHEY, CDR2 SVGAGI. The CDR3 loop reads CASSYAPGTGYEQYF. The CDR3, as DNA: TGTGCCAGCAGTTACGCCCCCGGGACAGGCTACGAGCAGTACTTC.

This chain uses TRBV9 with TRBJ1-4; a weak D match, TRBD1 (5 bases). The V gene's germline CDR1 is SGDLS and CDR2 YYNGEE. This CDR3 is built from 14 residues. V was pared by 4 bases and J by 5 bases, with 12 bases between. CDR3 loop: CASSHGTSNEKLFF. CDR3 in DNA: TGTGCCAGCAGCCACGGGACCTCAAATGAAAAACTGTTTTTT.

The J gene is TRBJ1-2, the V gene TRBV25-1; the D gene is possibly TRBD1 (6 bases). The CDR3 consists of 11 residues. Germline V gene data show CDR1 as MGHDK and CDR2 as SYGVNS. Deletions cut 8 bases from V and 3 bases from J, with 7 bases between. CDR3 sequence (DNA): TGTGCCAGCGGGACATACTATGGCTACACCTTC. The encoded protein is CASGTYYGYTF.

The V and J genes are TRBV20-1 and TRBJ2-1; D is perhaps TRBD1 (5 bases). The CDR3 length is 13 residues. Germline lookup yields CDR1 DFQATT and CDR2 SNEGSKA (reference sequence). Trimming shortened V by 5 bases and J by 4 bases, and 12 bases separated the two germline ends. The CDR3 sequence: CSAPSYRYNEQFF. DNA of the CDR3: TGCAGTGCTCCAAGCTACAGGTACAATGAGCAGTTCTTC.

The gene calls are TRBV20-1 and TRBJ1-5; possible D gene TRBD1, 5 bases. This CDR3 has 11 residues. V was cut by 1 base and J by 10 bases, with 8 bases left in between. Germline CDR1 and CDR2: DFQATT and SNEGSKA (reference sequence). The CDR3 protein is CSARVGLPQHF. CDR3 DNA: TGCAGTGCTAGAGTGGGGCTACCCCAGCATTTT.

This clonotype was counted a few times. CDR3 protein: CASSSQDNEQFF. The CDR3 nucleotides are TGTGCCAGCAGCTCACAGGATAATGAGCAGTTCTTC. This rearrangement joins TRBV7-3 to TRBJ2-1, with TRBD1 as a possible D gene (5 bases). The CDR3 runs to 12 residues. Trimming stripped 4 bases from V and 7 bases from J, with 8 bases between. Germline V gene sequence: CDR1 SGHTA, CDR2 FQGTGA.

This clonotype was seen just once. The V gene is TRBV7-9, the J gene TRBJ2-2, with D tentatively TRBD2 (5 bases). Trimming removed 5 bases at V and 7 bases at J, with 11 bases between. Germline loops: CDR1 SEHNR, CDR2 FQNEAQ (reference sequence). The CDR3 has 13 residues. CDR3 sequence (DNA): TGTGCCAGCAGCGTATCCGGAGGCGGGGAGCTGTTTTTT. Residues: CASSVSGGGELFF.

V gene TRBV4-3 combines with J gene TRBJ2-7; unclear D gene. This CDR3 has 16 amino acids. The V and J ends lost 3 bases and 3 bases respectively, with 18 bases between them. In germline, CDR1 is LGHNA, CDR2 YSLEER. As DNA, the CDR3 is TGCGCCAGCAGCCAGCCCGGTAAGGACCCCAGCTACGAGCAGTACTTC. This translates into CASSQPGKDPSYEQYF.

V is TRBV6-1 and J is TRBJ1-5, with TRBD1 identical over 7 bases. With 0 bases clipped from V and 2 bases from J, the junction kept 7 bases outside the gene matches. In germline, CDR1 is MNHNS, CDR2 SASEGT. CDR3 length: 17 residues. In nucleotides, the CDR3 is TGTGCCAGCAGTGAAGCGGGCACAGGGGAGGGCAATCAGCCCCAGCATTTT. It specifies CASSEAGTGEGNQPQHF.

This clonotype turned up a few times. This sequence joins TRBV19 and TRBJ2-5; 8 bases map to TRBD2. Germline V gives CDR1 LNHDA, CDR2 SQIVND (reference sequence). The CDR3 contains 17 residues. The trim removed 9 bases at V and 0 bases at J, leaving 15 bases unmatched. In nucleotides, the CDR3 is TGTGCCAGCAGCTTAGGCCGCGGTAGCGGGGACCAAGAGACCCAGTACTTC. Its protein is CASSLGRGSGDQETQYF.

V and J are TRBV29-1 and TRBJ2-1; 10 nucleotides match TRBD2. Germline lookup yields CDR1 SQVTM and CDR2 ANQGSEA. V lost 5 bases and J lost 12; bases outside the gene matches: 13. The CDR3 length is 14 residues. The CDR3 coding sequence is TGCAGCGTTTATGAAGCGGGGGGGAGGGGGGGGCAGTTCTTC. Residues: CSVYEAGGRGGQFF.

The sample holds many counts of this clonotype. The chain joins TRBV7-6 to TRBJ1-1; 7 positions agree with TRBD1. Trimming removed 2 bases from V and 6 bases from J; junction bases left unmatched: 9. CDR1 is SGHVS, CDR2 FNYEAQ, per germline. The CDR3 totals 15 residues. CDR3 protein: CASSLLAGGSPEAFF. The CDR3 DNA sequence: TGTGCCAGCAGCTTACTGGCAGGGGGAAGCCCTGAAGCTTTCTTT.

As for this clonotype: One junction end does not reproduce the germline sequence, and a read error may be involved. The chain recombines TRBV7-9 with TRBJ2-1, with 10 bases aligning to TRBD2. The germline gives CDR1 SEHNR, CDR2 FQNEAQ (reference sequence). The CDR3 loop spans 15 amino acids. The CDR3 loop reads CASSISGRAYKEQFF. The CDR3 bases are TGTGCCAGCAGCATAAGCGGGAGGGCCTACAAAGAGCAGTTCTTC.